This T cell receptor beta chain was identified during a study of CD8+ T cells in alopecia areata. RNA extraction and reverse transcription yielded cDNA as sequencing template. The protocol was immunoSEQ multiplex PCR, while the TCRdb copy is restricted to in-frame clones and leaves out a portion. The table records 95,000 to 100,000 clones, roughly three fifths of them present only once. The CDR3 is 11 amino acids. Trimming removed 5 bases at V and 8 bases at J, with 9 bases between. The germline V gene encodes CDR1 SGHAT and CDR2 FQNNGV. Points from the study as a whole: Many expanded lesional clones persisted in scalp and blood during tofacitinib treatment. Given one nonresponder, whether baseline CD8+ expansion relates to response remains uncertain. Compared with normal scalp, lesional scalp had higher clonality and more expanded CD8+ clones.

The treatment is: oral pan-JAK inhibitor, 5-10 mg twice daily. Starting from PBMCs, sorting isolated CD4+ and CD8+ T cells. Concerning this clone itself: Its antigen is unknown.

This TCR derives from a human donor with alopecia areata. The chain links TRBV11-2 to TRBJ1-1; perhaps TRBD1 as D (5 bases). Sequenced here: CD8+ T cells sorted from blood, sampled at approximately week 61, from a patient treated with tofacitinib. CDR3 DNA sequence: TGTGCCAGCAGCCAAGGACACGAAGCTTTCTTT. Its protein is CASSQGHEAFF. Based on the CDR3 plus reference TRBV11-2 and TRBJ1-1, the full variable domain is EAGVAQSPRYKIIEKRQSVAFWCNPISGHATLYWYQQILGQGPKLLIQFQNNGVVDDSQLPKDRFSAERLKGVDSTLKIQPAKLEDSAVYLCASSQGHEAFFGQGTRLTVV.